This T cell receptor beta chain was recovered during a study of OX40 agonist ivuxolimab in advanced cancers. About the research overall: Antecedent anti-PD-1, anti-PD-L1 or anti-CTLA-4 therapy was permissible, with 35% to 40% having received some.

As regards this clone: Its specificity is not known.

Study-wide findings and caveats: Expanded clones belonging to CD8+ T cells outnumbered, on average, those of CD4+.

Baseline was the first blood sampling point, followed by cycle 4 day 1 and cycle 7 day 1. Trimming stripped 0 bases from V and 11 bases from J, with 9 bases between. The V gene's germline CDR1 is SGHDT and CDR2 YYEEEE. The CDR3 covers 13 residues. Here immunoSEQ multiplex PCR was the method, and the copy in TCRdb shows in-frame clones only, minus some. The sample shows under 150,000 clones, 80% to 90% of them seen only once. This receptor was identified in an adult with an advanced solid tumor such as melanoma, head and neck, liver or kidney cancer. The input for sequencing was CD4+ or CD8+ T cells sorted from blood, taken in a trial of the OX40 agonist ivuxolimab. The rearrangement joins TRBV5-6 to TRBJ1-6; D not certain. The CDR3 region has the DNA TGTGCCAGCAGCTTGGGTTCAGTAACACCCCTCCACTTT. It translates to CASSLGSVTPLHF.